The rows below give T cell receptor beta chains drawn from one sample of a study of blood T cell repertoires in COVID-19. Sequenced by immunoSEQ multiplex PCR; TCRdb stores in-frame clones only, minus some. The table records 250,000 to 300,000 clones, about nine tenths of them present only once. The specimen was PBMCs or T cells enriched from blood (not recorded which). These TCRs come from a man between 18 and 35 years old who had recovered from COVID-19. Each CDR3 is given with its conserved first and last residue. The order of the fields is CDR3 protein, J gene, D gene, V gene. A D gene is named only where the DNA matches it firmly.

CASSPWTSGSWSYNEQFF TRBJ2-1 TRBD2 TRBV6-2/TRBV6-3
CASSLRDTQETQYF TRBJ2-5 NA TRBV5-1
CATSPMVRPSSNEQFF TRBJ2-1 NA TRBV15
CAPGPGGNQPQHF TRBJ1-5 NA TRBV5-5
CASSIRTAPIHTF TRBJ1-2 NA TRBV19
CASSLIASGRAGEQFF TRBJ2-1 TRBD2 TRBV7-3
CASSLQVNTEAFF TRBJ1-1 NA TRBV12-3/TRBV12-4
CASSSPGQGPRGYTF TRBJ1-2 TRBD1 TRBV11-1
CAWSLSGTANEKLFF TRBJ1-4 NA TRBV30
CAISDPRTSGGYEQYF TRBJ2-7 TRBD2 TRBV10-3
CASSLTSGGGYNEQFF TRBJ2-1 TRBD2 TRBV6-5
CASSQPGTSDAHEQYF TRBJ2-7 TRBD2 TRBV27
CASSTDGQQNTEAFF TRBJ1-1 NA TRBV28
CATSDYWTGGEQFF TRBJ2-1 TRBD1 TRBV24-1
CAWSEGAGGLYNEQFF TRBJ2-1 TRBD2 TRBV30
CASSPLGGTEAFF TRBJ1-1 NA TRBV7-9
CASSPTALAGGHTQYF TRBJ2-3 TRBD2 TRBV7-6
CASSDSPNQPQHF TRBJ1-5 NA TRBV7-8
CASSLPGEGIYEQYF TRBJ2-7 TRBD2 TRBV28
CASSFTGLADTDEQFF TRBJ2-1 TRBD2 TRBV11-3
CASSLAGLRWSYNEQFF TRBJ2-1 NA TRBV5-1
CASSLREDYGYTF TRBJ1-2 NA TRBV4-1
CASSSSSEGSYEQYF TRBJ2-7 NA TRBV27
CASSSGGRKNIQYF TRBJ2-4 TRBD2 TRBV5-1
CAISVGGPTNTGELFF TRBJ2-2 NA TRBV10-3
CASSTQTQTNNQPQHF TRBJ1-5 NA TRBV19
CASSFTGTGNYEQYF TRBJ2-7 TRBD1 TRBV7-2
CASGPGLAGIREQYF TRBJ2-7 TRBD2 TRBV12-5
CASSPQGALYGYTF TRBJ1-2 NA TRBV28
CASSTDRDTQYF TRBJ2-3 NA TRBV7-9
CASSLGSSGELFF TRBJ2-2 NA TRBV5-1
CASSLGSGSGDTQYF TRBJ2-3 TRBD2 TRBV7-6
CASSLVQGIDGYTF TRBJ1-2 NA TRBV5-5
CSASKSKNTEAFF TRBJ1-1 NA TRBV29-1
CASSQQLLAGDFYNEQFF TRBJ2-1 TRBD2 TRBV3-1/TRBV3-2
CASSYSGLASDNEQFF TRBJ2-1 TRBD2 TRBV6-2/TRBV6-3
CASRKPGQPNEKLFF TRBJ1-4 NA TRBV19
CASSQDDRGNNQPQHF TRBJ1-5 TRBD1 TRBV4-1
CAIRAGSGGYTF TRBJ1-2 NA TRBV10-2